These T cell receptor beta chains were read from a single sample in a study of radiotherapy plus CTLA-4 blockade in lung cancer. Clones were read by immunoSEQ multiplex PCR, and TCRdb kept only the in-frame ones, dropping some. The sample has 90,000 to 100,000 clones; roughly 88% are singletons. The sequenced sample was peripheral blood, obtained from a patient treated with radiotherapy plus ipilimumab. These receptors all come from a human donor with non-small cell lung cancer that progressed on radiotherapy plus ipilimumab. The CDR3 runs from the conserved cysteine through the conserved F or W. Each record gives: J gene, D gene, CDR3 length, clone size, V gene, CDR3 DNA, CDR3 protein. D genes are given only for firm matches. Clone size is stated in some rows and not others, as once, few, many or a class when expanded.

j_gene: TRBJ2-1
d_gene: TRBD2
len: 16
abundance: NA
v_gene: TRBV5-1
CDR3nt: TGCGCCAGCAGCCCAATAGCGGGAGGGTTTGGTAATGAGCAGTTCTTC
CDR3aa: CASSPIAGGFGNEQFF

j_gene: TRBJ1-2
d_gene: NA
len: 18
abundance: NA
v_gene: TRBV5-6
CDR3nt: TGTGCCAGCAGCCCCGTCTCGGACATGGGGGTTGCGGTCCATGGCTACACCTTC
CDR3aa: CASSPVSDMGVAVHGYTF

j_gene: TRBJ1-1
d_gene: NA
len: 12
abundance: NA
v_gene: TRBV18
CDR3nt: TGTGCCAGCTCACCACCGGAGGGCGCAGCTTTCTTT
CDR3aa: CASSPPEGAAFF

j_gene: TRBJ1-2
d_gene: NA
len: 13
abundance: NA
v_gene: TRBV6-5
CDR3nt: TGTGCCAGCAGCCTGCGGCGCAGTGGTGGCTACACCTTC
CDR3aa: CASSLRRSGGYTF

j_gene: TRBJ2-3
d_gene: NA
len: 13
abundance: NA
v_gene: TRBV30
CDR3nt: TGTGCCTGGAGTAAGGAAAGCACAGATACGCAGTATTTT
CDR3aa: CAWSKESTDTQYF

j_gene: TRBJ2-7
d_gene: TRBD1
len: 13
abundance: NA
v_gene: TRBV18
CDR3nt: TGTGCCAGCTCACCTCAGACAGGGGGCGAGCAGTACTTC
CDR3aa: CASSPQTGGEQYF

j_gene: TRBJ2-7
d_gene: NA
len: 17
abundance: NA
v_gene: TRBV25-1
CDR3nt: TGTGCCAGCAGTGATGGATCGGAGGGGGAGGGCCCCTACGAGCAGTACTTC
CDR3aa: CASSDGSEGEGPYEQYF

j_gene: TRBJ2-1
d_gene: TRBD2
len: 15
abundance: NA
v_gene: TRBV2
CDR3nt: TGTGCCAGCAGTGCAATAGCGGGACTTTACAATGAGCAGTTCTTC
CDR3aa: CASSAIAGLYNEQFF

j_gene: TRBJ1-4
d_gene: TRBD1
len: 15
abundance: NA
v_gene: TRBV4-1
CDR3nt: TGCGCCAGCAGTTCGACAGGGGGCACTAATGAAAAACTGTTTTTT
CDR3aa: CASSSTGGTNEKLFF

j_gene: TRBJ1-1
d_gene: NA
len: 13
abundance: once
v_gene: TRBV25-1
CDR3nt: TGTGCCAGCAGTGACAACGGGGGGGCGCGGGCTTTCTTT
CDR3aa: CASSDNGGARAFF

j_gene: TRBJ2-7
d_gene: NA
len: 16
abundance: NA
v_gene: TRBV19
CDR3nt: TGTGCCAGTAGTAGGCAAAGGACAGCACTTTCCTACGAGCAGTACTTC
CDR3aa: CASSRQRTALSYEQYF

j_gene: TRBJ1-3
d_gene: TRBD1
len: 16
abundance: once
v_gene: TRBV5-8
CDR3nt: TGTGCCAGCAGCCAGAGACAGGGCGGATCTGGAAACACCATATATTTT
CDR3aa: CASSQRQGGSGNTIYF

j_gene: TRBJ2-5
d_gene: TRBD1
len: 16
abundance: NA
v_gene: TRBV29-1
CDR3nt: TGCAGCGTTAGGCCCTCCGGGACAGGGTCATTAGGGACCCAGTACTTC
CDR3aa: CSVRPSGTGSLGTQYF

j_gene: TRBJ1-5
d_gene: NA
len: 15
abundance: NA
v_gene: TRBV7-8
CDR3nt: TGTGCCAGCAGCACCTCCTTGGCGGGCAATCAGCCCCAGCATTTT
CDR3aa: CASSTSLAGNQPQHF

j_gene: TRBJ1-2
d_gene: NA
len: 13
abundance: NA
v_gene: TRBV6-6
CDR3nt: TGTGCCAGCAGTTATGGGCCAGACTATGGCTACACCTTC
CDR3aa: CASSYGPDYGYTF

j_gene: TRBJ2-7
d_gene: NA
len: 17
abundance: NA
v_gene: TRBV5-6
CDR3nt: TGTGCCAGCAGCTTGGTTCGGTCTTTTCGGAGGCCCTTCGAGCAGTACTTC
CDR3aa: CASSLVRSFRRPFEQYF

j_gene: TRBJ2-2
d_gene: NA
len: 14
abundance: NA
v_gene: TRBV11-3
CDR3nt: TGTGCCAGCAGCTTAGAGGGAAGCACCGGGGAGCTGTTTTTT
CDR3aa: CASSLEGSTGELFF

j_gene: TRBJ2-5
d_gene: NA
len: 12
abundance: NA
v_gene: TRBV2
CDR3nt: TGTGCCAGCAGGGGAGCGCAAGAGACCCAGTACTTC
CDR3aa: CASRGAQETQYF

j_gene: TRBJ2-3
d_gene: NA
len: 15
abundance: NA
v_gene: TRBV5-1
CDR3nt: TGCGCCAGCAGTCCTGTGCGTCTAAGCACAGATACGCAGTATTTT
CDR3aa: CASSPVRLSTDTQYF

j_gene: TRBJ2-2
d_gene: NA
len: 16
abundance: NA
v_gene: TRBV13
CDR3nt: TGTGCCAGCAGCTTAGTGTCCGGGAGTGGTACCGGGGAGCTGTTTTTT
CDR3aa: CASSLVSGSGTGELFF

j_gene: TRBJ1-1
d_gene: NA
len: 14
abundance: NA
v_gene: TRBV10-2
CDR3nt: TGCGCCAGCAGTTTTGCAGGGGAGAACACTGAAGCTTTCTTT
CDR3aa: CASSFAGENTEAFF

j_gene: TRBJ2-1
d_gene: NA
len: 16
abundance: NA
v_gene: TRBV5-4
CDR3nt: TGTGCCAGCAGCCTACCTTACAAACCTCAATACAATGAGCAGTTCTTC
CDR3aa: CASSLPYKPQYNEQFF

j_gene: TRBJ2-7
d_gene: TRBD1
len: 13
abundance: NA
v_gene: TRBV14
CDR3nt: TGTGCCAGCAGGCGGACAGGCTCCTACGAGCAGTACTTC
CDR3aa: CASRRTGSYEQYF

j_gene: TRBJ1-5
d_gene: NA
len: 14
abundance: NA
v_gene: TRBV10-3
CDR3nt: TGTGCCATCAGTGAGAGGAGGGGGGATCAGCCCCAGCATTTT
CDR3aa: CAISERRGDQPQHF

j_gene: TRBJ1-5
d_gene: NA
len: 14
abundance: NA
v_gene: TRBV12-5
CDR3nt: TGTGCTAGTGCTTTGGGGGCAGGGCCTCAGCCCCAGCATTTT
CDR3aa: CASALGAGPQPQHF

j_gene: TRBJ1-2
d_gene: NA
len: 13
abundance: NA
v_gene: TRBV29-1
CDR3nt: TGCAGCGTTGAGACCTCCTCTGGAGGTGGCTACACCTTC
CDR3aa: CSVETSSGGGYTF

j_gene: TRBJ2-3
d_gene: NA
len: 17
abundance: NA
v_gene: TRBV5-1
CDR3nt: TGCGCCAGCAGCTTGGCCCACAGGGGAGGGAGCACAGATACGCAGTATTTT
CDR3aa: CASSLAHRGGSTDTQYF

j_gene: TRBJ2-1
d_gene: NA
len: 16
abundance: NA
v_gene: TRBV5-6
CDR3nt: TGTGCCAGCAGCTTGCGTACAGGACCTGCCTACAATGAGCAGTTCTTC
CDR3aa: CASSLRTGPAYNEQFF

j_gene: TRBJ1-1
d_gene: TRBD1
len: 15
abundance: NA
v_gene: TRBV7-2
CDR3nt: TGTGCCAGCAGCGTAGGACAGGGGTGGCCCACTGAAGCTTTCTTT
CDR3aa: CASSVGQGWPTEAFF

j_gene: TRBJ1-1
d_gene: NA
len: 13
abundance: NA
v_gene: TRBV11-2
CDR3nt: TGTGCCAGCAGCTTAGTACAGAACACTGAAGCTTTCTTT
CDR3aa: CASSLVQNTEAFF

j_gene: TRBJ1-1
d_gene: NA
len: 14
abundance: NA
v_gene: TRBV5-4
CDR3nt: TGTGCCAGCAGCTTGGGAGGGGTACTCGCTGAAGCTTTCTTT
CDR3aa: CASSLGGVLAEAFF

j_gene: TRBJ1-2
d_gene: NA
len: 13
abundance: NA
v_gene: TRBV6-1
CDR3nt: TGTGCCAGCAGGGCTATTTCGGGGAATGGCTACACCTTC
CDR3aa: CASRAISGNGYTF

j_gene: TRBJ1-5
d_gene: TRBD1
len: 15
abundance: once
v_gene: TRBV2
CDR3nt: TGTGCCAGCAGGGTCGGCTACAGGGGGAATCAGCCCCAGCATTTT
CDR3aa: CASRVGYRGNQPQHF

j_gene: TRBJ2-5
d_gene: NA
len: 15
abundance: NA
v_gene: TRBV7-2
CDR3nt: TGTGCCAGCAGCTACCCGGCACCCAAGGCAGAGACCCAGTACTTC
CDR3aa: CASSYPAPKAETQYF

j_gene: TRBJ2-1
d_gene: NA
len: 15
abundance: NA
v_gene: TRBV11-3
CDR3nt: TGTGCCAGCAACCGAATGGGGGGTCAGGGAGCTGAGCAGTTCTTC
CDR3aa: CASNRMGGQGAEQFF